This TCR beta chain is drawn from a study of T cell clones after liver transplantation (dated by TCRdb to about 2019). Regarding the complete study: The samples were obtained from ITN030ST, a randomized trial that attempted immunosuppression withdrawal within 2 years after liver transplantation. No induction therapy was given to the subjects, and standard immunosuppression was administered until randomization at 12-24 months post-transplant. Of the eight recipients, three were HCV-positive, while the remaining recipients had been transplanted for non-autoimmune, non-viral indications. Third party-reactive TCRbeta sequences were also identified from pre-transplant MLRs to serve as an antigen-independent comparator for donor-reactive sequences. The study cohort included 8 liver transplant recipients, of whom 3 were classified as tolerant and 5 as non-tolerant. To count as tolerant, a recipient had to stay completely off immunosuppression for at least one year without liver enzymes climbing beyond twice the upper limit of normal. Donor-reactive T cell clones were identified using TCRbeta sequencing after a pre-transplant mixed lymphocyte reaction and were then followed in post-transplant blood. Blood samples were collected pre-transplant, then pre-randomization ahead of withdrawal, and finally post-randomization once withdrawal had either been completed or failed. Broad study findings and their caveats: Because allograft tissue specimens were not available, migration of donor-reactive T cells into the graft, rather than deletion, may have occurred. Circulating donor-reactive CD4 TCRbeta sequences fell significantly post-transplant in most of the 8 subjects, irrespective of tolerance or HCV status. When repertoire turnover was taken into account, detection of donor-reactive sequences was significantly reduced in 7 of 8 subjects for CD4 and in 8 of 8 subjects for CD8. Donor-reactive sequences decreased more than third party-reactive sequences, which suggests partial antigen-specific deletion that was not related to withdrawal success. Low numbers of available donor cells limited the measurable donor-reactive repertoire in a couple of subjects. Conclusions were preliminary, limited by small, heterogeneous patient numbers and non-standardized post-transplant time points.

Frozen genomic DNA underwent high-throughput TCRbeta CDR3 sequencing by immunoSEQ, including PCR amplification, mapping, bias correction and internal controls. Per the original workflow: Productive rearrangements were retained, and unique TCRbeta sequences were defined by the CDR3 nucleotide sequence together with the V and J gene. Donor-reactive sequences required at least 5-fold expansion in CFSE-low cells versus unstimulated pre-transplant cells and at least 0.01% frequency. Minimum frequency thresholds were set for each subject on the basis of the unstimulated sample with the lowest template count, so that a detection power of at least 90% was ensured. Jensen-Shannon divergence between the top 1000 TCRbeta sequences post-transplant and pre-transplant was used to measure repertoire turnover. Changes in detection of donor-reactive sequences were tested with two-sided Fisher's exact tests. Imported from immuneACCESS, the table was reduced by TCRdb to in-frame sequences with V and J called. These copies leave out some clones; in studies compared against another copy, an unresolved V gene accounts for under half, and the cause of the remainder is not known. The DNA was the basis for D and trimming; V, J and clone size are from that table. Within this sample are 9,800 or so clones, with approximately 72% of them counted one time only. 22% of the sample is in the top ten clones.

The germline V gene specifies MGHRA as CDR1 and YSYEKL as CDR2. Including cysteine and phenylalanine, the CDR3 has 18 amino acids. The sequence is cut down to CDR3 DNA, 54 bases in frame from base 1. Ends trimmed: V by 2 bases, J by 7 bases; bases unmatched to a gene: 15. Unstimulated PBMCs, after thawing, were stained for CD3, CD4 and CD8 and then FACS-sorted into CD3+CD4+ and CD3+CD8+ populations. All 8 studied subjects were randomized to immunosuppression withdrawal. The Qiagen DNeasy Blood and Tissue Kit was used for genomic DNA isolation. As for this clone: The specificity of this receptor is unknown. It has no much larger one-base neighbor in the sample; base qualities were not kept.

This chain is built from TRBV4-1 and TRBJ2-5, and 11 bases in between align with TRBD2. The origin of this receptor is a human patient who received a liver transplant. Following transplantation, T cells from the graft donor may be among those present. Material: CD8+ T cells from blood, obtained at the roughly 16-month timepoint. The DNA reads as follows: TGCGCCAGCAGCCAACTCATTCTGACTAGCGGGGACATCGGGACCCAGTACTTC. This yields the protein CASSQLILTSGDIGTQYF.